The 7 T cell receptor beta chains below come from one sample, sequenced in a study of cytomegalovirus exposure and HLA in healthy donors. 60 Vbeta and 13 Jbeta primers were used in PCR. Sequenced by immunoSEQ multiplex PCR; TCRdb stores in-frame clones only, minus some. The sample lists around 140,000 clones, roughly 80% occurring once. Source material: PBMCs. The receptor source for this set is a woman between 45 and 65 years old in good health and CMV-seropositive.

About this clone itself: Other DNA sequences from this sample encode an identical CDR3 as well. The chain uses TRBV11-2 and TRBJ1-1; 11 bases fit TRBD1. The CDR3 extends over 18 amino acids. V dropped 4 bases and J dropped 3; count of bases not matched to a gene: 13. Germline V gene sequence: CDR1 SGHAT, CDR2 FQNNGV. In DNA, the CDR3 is TGTGCCAGCAGCTATGGGGGGTGGCGGGACAGGGGGGACACTGAAGCTTTCTTT. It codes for CASSYGGWRDRGDTEAFF.

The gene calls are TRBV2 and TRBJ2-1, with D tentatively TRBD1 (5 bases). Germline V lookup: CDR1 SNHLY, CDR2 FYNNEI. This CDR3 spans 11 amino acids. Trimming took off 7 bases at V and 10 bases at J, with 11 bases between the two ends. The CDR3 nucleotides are TGTGCCAGCACCTACGGACAAGAGCAGTTCTTC. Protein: CASTYGQEQFF.

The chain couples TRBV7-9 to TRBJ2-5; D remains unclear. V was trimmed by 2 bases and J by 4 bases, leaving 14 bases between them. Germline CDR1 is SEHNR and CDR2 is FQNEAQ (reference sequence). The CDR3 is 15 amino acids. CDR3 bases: TGTGCCAGCAGCTTATGGCAACCCTTGTTAGAGACCCAGTACTTC. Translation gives CASSLWQPLLETQYF.

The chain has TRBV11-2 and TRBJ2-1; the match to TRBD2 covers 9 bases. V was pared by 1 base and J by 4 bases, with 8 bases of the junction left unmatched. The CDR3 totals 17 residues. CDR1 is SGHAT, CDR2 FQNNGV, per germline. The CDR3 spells CASSLVYLAGKYNEQFF. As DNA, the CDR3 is TGTGCCAGCAGCTTAGTCTACCTAGCGGGGAAGTACAATGAGCAGTTCTTC.

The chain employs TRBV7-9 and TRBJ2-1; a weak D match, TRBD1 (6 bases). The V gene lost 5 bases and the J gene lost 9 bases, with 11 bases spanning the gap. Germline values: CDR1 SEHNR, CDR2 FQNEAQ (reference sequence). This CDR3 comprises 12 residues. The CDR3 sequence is CASSAQQGEQFF. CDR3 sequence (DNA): TGTGCCAGCAGCGCACAACAGGGTGAGCAGTTCTTC.

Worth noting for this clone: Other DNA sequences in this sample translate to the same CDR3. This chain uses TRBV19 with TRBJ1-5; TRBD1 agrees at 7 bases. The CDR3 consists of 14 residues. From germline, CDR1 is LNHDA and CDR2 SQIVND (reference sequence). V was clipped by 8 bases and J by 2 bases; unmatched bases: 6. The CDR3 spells CASWNRGRNQPQHF. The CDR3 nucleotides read TGTGCCAGTTGGAACAGGGGACGCAATCAGCCCCAGCATTTT.

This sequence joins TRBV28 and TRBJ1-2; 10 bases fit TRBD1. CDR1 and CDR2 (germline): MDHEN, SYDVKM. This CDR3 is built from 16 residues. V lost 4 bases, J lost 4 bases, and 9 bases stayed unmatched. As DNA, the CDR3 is TGTGCCAGCAGTTCCCCCCCGGGACAGGGGATCTATGGCTACACCTTC. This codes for CASSSPPGQGIYGYTF.